A single sample gave rise to the 23 T cell receptor beta chains below, sequenced in a study of T cells after yellow fever vaccination. MiXCR was run by TCRdb on the 5' RACE reads, yielding one entry per CDR3 protein. The table lists 200,000 to 300,000 distinct CDR3 sequences, 3.6% of them singletons. Specimen: PBMCs, collected 15 days after the yellow fever booster vaccination. These TCRs come from a man between 18 and 35 years old who received the YFV17D yellow fever vaccine.

The sample holds many counts of this clonotype. The rearrangement uses TRBV7-9 and TRBJ1-1; 9 bases agree with TRBD1. This CDR3 comprises 14 residues. V lost 2 bases and J lost 4; bases outside the gene matches: 2. CDR1 is SEHNR, CDR2 FQNEAQ, per germline (reference sequence). The CDR3 sequence: CASSLSTGGTEAFF. In DNA, the CDR3 is TGTGCCAGCAGCTTATCGACAGGGGGCACTGAAGCTTTCTTT.

In its sample, this clonotype was seen many times. The CDR3 is CASSPGQGGNQPQHF. Written as DNA, the CDR3 is TGCGCCAGCAGCCCTGGACAGGGCGGCAATCAGCCCCAGCATTTT. J is TRBJ1-5 and V is TRBV5-1; the match to TRBD1 covers 8 bases. J was trimmed by 2 bases and V by 4 bases; bases with no gene match: 5. CDR1 is SGHRS, CDR2 YFSETQ, per germline. There are 15 residues in the CDR3.

This clonotype was observed at least ten times. The J gene is TRBJ2-5, the V gene TRBV4-1; 10 nucleotides line up with TRBD2. J lost 3 bases, V lost 4 bases, and 11 bases had no gene match. CDR1 and CDR2 (germline): MGHRA, YSYEKL. The CDR3 extends over 17 amino acids. The CDR3 nucleotides read TGCGCCAGCAGCCCTATAGGAAGGACTAGCGGTGAAGAGACCCAGTACTTC. Amino acid sequence: CASSPIGRTSGEETQYF.

J is TRBJ2-7 and V is TRBV5-6; no clear D. V was pared by 4 bases and J by 2 bases, with 13 bases between. Germline loops: CDR1 SGHDT, CDR2 YYEEEE. This CDR3 spans 14 amino acids. The CDR3: CASSAPQPPYEQYF. The CDR3 DNA reads TGTGCCAGCAGCGCACCACAACCACCCTACGAGCAGTACTTC. Combining the CDR3 with reference TRBV5-6 and TRBJ2-7 gives the whole variable domain DAGVTQSPTHLIKTRGQQVTLRCSPKSGHDTVSWYQQALGQGPQFIFQYYEEEERQRGNFPDRFSGHQFPNYSSELNVNALLLGDSALYLCASSAPQPPYEQYFGPGTRLTVT.

This clonotype has at least ten counts. V gene TRBV4-2 combines with J gene TRBJ1-2; the D is unclear. Germline V gene sequence: CDR1 LGHNA, CDR2 YNFKEQ. V lost 6 bases, J lost 4 bases, and 9 bases lay in between. This CDR3 region has 12 residues. The CDR3 coding sequence is TGTGCCAGCAGTACCCTCGGCTATGGCTACACCTTC. It encodes CASSTLGYGYTF.

In its sample, this clonotype was seen many times. The V gene is TRBV29-1, the J gene TRBJ1-1, with 8 nucleotides matching TRBD1. The CDR3 sequence is 13 residues long. Germline V gives CDR1 SQVTM, CDR2 ANQGSEA. The ends lost 5 bases at V and 5 bases at J; junction bases unmatched: 7. The CDR3 DNA follows: TGCAGCGTTCGGACAGGGCGTTGGACTGAAGCTTTCTTT. Translating gives CSVRTGRWTEAFF.

This clonotype was seen many times. The chain couples TRBV10-3 to TRBJ2-7, with 8 nucleotides matching TRBD1. The germline CDR1 and CDR2 sequences are ENHRY and SYGVKD. The CDR3 covers 12 residues. The V gene end was trimmed by 8 bases and the J gene end by 7 bases; junction bases not matched to a gene: 7. The chain's CDR3 is CAIGQGAGEQYF. Here the CDR3 DNA reads TGTGCCATCGGTCAGGGGGCTGGAGAGCAGTACTTC.

This clonotype was seen repeatedly, ten times or more. The CDR3 DNA is TGTGCCACCAGCAGAGATCAGGGGCCGGAGACCCAGTACTTC. This translates into CATSRDQGPETQYF. This chain uses TRBV15 with TRBJ2-5; D possibly corresponds to TRBD1 (6 bases). The CDR3 length is 14 residues. V dropped 0 bases and J dropped 5 bases, with 10 bases sitting between them. The germline V gene encodes CDR1 LNHNV and CDR2 YYDKDF (reference sequence).

This clonotype has ten or more counts. V and J are TRBV7-6 and TRBJ2-3; D remains unclear. Deletions cut 0 bases from V and 3 bases from J, with 7 bases between. Germline V gene sequence: CDR1 SGHVS, CDR2 FNYEAQ. The CDR3 has 14 amino acids. CDR3 residues: CASSLALSTDTQYF. CDR3 sequence (DNA): TGTGCCAGCAGCTTAGCGCTGTCTACAGATACGCAGTATTTT. The full variable domain, rest sourced from reference TRBV7-6 and TRBJ2-3, is GAGVSQSPRYKVTKRGQDVALRCDPISGHVSLYWYRQALGQGPEFLTYFNYEAQQDKSGLPNDRFSAERPEGSISTLTIQRTEQRDSAMYRCASSLALSTDTQYFGPGTRLTVL.

This clonotype has ten or more counts. The rearrangement joins TRBV7-9 to TRBJ2-3; 7 nucleotides match TRBD1. Germline V gives CDR1 SEHNR, CDR2 FQNEAQ (reference sequence). CDR3 length: 15 amino acids. Trimming cost V 2 bases and J 2 bases; bases outside gene matches: 4. The CDR3 loop is CASSLRDRATDTQYF. The CDR3 coding sequence is TGTGCCAGCAGCTTACGTGACAGGGCCACAGATACGCAGTATTTT.

This clonotype was counted many times. The chain carries TRBV5-8 and TRBJ2-3; 8 bases are shared with TRBD2. Trimming took 3 bases from V and 5 from J; bases not matched to a gene: 5. CDR3 length: 14 amino acids. Looked up from germline, CDR1 is SGHTS and CDR2 is YDEGEE. The CDR3 reads CASSSGGLIDTQYF. As DNA, the CDR3 is TGTGCCAGCAGCTCGGGGGGGCTCATAGATACGCAGTATTTT.

This clonotype has ten or more counts. The V gene is TRBV7-3, the J gene TRBJ2-1; D is possibly TRBD2 (6 bases). V was trimmed by 6 bases and J by 4 bases, leaving 19 bases between them. This CDR3 has 16 amino acids. Looked up from germline, CDR1 is SGHTA and CDR2 is FQGTGA. The CDR3 reads CASSPTPGLTYNEQFF. CDR3 nucleotide sequence: TGTGCCAGCAGTCCCACACCGGGACTGACGTACAATGAGCAGTTCTTC.

This clonotype was detected ten times or more. The rearrangement links TRBV29-1 to TRBJ2-1; D may correspond to TRBD1 or TRBD2 (5 bases each). Trimming cost V 6 bases and J 12 bases, with 18 bases left between them. The CDR3 loop spans 12 amino acids. The germline gives CDR1 SQVTM, CDR2 ANQGSEA. CDR3 sequence reads: CSVEGTPTVQFF. In DNA form, the CDR3 reads TGCAGCGTCGAGGGGACCCCGACTGTGCAGTTCTTC.

This clonotype showed up many times. The V gene is TRBV6-2 or TRBV6-3, the J gene TRBJ1-1; 7 bases fit TRBD1. CDR3 length equals 13 residues. The germline gives CDR1 MNHEY, CDR2 SVGEGT. Losses at the gene ends were 8 bases for V and 5 bases for J; bases not matched to a gene: 8. The CDR3 reads CASGDRVGTEAFF. CDR3 nucleotides: TGTGCCAGCGGCGACAGGGTGGGAACTGAAGCTTTCTTT.

This clonotype was seen ten or more times. The chain joins TRBV5-1 to TRBJ1-1; possibly TRBD1 for D (6 bases). The V gene lost 4 bases and the J gene lost 7 bases, with 20 bases spanning the gap. The CDR3 runs to 15 residues. Germline V gene lookup returns CDR1 SGHRS and CDR2 YFSETQ. Here the CDR3 reads CASSRGGGPSDEAFF. CDR3 coding DNA: TGCGCCAGCAGCCGAGGGGGGGGCCCGAGTGATGAAGCTTTCTTT.

This clonotype has ten or more counts. The chain recombines TRBV6-5 with TRBJ2-3, with 10 bases that match TRBD2. CDR1 is MNHEY and CDR2 is SVGAGI in the germline V gene. This CDR3 is built from 14 residues. V lost 6 bases and J lost 3; bases outside the gene matches: 3. In DNA, the CDR3 is TGTGCCAGCAGGAGAGCGGGGGGGACAGATACGCAGTATTTT. Protein product: CASRRAGGTDTQYF.

This clonotype was found many times. J is TRBJ2-5 and V is TRBV5-1; 8 positions agree with TRBD2. Trimming at V came to 4 bases and at J to 5 bases, leaving 7 bases not matched to a gene. This CDR3 has 14 amino acids. Looked up from germline, CDR1 is SGHRS and CDR2 is YFSETQ. CDR3 region: CASSGGRGGETQYF. Here the CDR3 DNA reads TGCGCCAGCAGCGGTGGCCGGGGGGGGGAGACCCAGTACTTC.

This clonotype has a count of ten or more. The chain joins TRBV12-3 or TRBV12-4 to TRBJ2-5; no clear D gene. V gave up 5 bases and J gave up 5 bases, with 21 bases separating them. CDR3 size: 16 residues. CDR3 residues: CASSLARTLGRETQYF. In DNA form, the CDR3 reads TGTGCCAGCAGTCTCGCCCGTACGTTAGGCAGGGAGACCCAGTACTTC.

In this sample, this clonotype turned up many times. The rearrangement joins TRBV18 to TRBJ1-4; D possibly corresponds to TRBD1 (5 bases). Germline values: CDR1 KGHSH, CDR2 LQKENI. V lost 2 bases, J lost 3 bases, and 13 bases lay in between. The CDR3 is 16 amino acids. The CDR3 sequence: CASSPFDGAANEKLFF. The CDR3 DNA reads as TGTGCCAGCTCACCATTCGACGGGGCCGCTAATGAAAAACTGTTTTTT. Drawing the rest from reference TRBV18 and TRBJ1-4, the complete variable domain is NAGVMQNPRHLVRRRGQEARLRCSPMKGHSHVYWYRQLPEEGLKFMVYLQKENIIDESGMPKERFSAEFPKEGPSILRIQQVVRGDSAAYFCASSPFDGAANEKLFFGSGTQLSVL.

This clonotype occurred many times. The rearrangement uses TRBV7-2 and TRBJ2-3; TRBD2 aligns across 8 bases. Trimming took 3 bases from V and 4 from J; bases not matched to a gene: 9. Germline CDR1 is SGHTA and CDR2 is FQGNSA. The CDR3 has 16 amino acids. CDR3 nucleotides: TGTGCCAGCAGCTTTTGGAGCGGGGGATTATCAGATACGCAGTATTTT. As protein: CASSFWSGGLSDTQYF.

This clonotype was seen many times. The V and J genes are TRBV29-1 and TRBJ2-7; D is perhaps TRBD1 or TRBD2 (6 bases each). Per the germline V gene, CDR1 is SQVTM and CDR2 is ANQGSEA. The CDR3 sequence is 13 residues long. Trimming took 4 bases from V and 7 from J, leaving 17 bases between them. The CDR3 sequence is CSVGFAGAGEQYF. Here the CDR3 DNA reads TGCAGCGTTGGTTTTGCAGGGGCGGGGGAGCAGTACTTC.

This chain links TRBV6-2 or TRBV6-3 with TRBJ2-1, with TRBD2 matching over 9 bases. The CDR3 length is 13 residues. Germline values: CDR1 MNHEY, CDR2 SVGEGT. J gave up 16 bases and V 7 bases, and 14 bases lay outside the gene matches. The CDR3 DNA is TGTGCCAGCACTAGCGGGGATTACAATGTGCATTTCTTC. It codes for CASTSGDYNVHFF.

In this sample, this clonotype turned up many times. The chain has TRBV24-1 and TRBJ2-3, with TRBD2 as a possible D gene (5 bases). In germline, CDR1 is KGHDR, CDR2 SFDVKD. The CDR3 is 11 amino acids. V dropped 5 bases and J dropped 8 bases, with 7 bases sitting between them. CDR3 sequence reads: CATSGGGTQYF. DNA for the CDR3: TGTGCCACCAGTGGCGGAGGTACGCAGTATTTT.